Following are 26 T cell receptor beta chains from one sample sequenced in a study of neurological immune-mediated disorders. TCRdb fed the 5' RACE reads into MiXCR, producing one record per CDR3 protein. The data show approximately 36,000 distinct CDR3 sequences, more than 3% seen once. The time point here: longitudinal time-point 1 (baseline). The sequenced sample was PBMCs. The receptor source for this set is a woman aged 55 to 70 with multiple sclerosis.

This clonotype was found a few times. This sequence joins TRBV20-1 and TRBJ1-4; 10 bases map to TRBD1. V lost 6 bases to trimming and J lost 8 bases; unmatched junction nucleotides: 9. The CDR3 has 14 amino acids. Germline CDR1 DFQATT, CDR2 SNEGSKA (reference sequence). CDR3 in amino acids: CSAKGQGGFEKLFF. The DNA for the CDR3 is TGCAGTGCAAAAGGACAGGGGGGATTCGAAAAACTGTTTTTT.

At least ten counts were recorded for this clonotype. J is TRBJ1-5 and V is TRBV3-1, with TRBD1 identical over 7 bases. Losses at the gene ends were 1 base for V and 5 bases for J; bases not matched to a gene: 2. This CDR3 spans 14 amino acids. Germline CDR1 reads LGHDT; CDR2 reads YNNKEL (reference sequence). CDR3 sequence reads: CASSQGQGDQPQHF. CDR3 sequence (DNA): TGTGCCAGCAGCCAAGGACAGGGAGATCAGCCCCAGCATTTT.

This clonotype came up many times. This chain connects TRBV10-3 to TRBJ1-2; 7 bases agree with TRBD1. The CDR3 spans 14 residues. Germline assignment: CDR1 ENHRY and CDR2 SYGVKD. After removal of 6 bases from V and 8 bases from J, the junction contained 12 bases not matched to a gene. CDR3 DNA: TGTGCCATCAGGGGACAGACTTTGCCCCACGGCTACACCTTC. This translates into CAIRGQTLPHGYTF.

This clonotype showed up many times. The CDR3 region is CASSLSGRVSTDTQYF. In DNA, the CDR3 is TGTGCCAGCAGTTTAAGTGGCAGGGTTTCGACAGATACGCAGTATTTT. The gene calls are TRBV27 and TRBJ2-3, with TRBD1 as a possible D gene (5 bases). Trimming removed 2 bases at V and 3 bases at J, with 15 bases between. The CDR3 has 16 amino acids. Germline assignment: CDR1 MNHEY and CDR2 SMNVEV (reference sequence).

There are many counts of this clonotype. A much larger clonotype is one base distant, so this may be a read error. This sequence joins TRBV5-1 and TRBJ1-2; no firm D call. CDR3 length equals 14 residues. Per germline, CDR1 SGHRS and CDR2 YFSETQ. V was clipped by 0 bases and J by 8 bases, with 14 bases between them. The chain's CDR3 is CASSLENGSWGYTF. The CDR3 DNA reads as TGCGCCAGCAGCTTGGAGAACGGGAGCTGGGGCTACACCTTC.

Many counts were recorded for this clonotype. This chain connects TRBV25-1 to TRBJ1-2; D uncertain. V was cut by 0 bases and J by 3 bases, with 8 bases left in between. Per germline, CDR1 MGHDK and CDR2 SYGVNS. This CDR3 contains 14 residues. The CDR3 sequence is CASSEYNADYGYTF. Here the CDR3 DNA reads TGTGCCAGCAGTGAATATAATGCGGACTATGGCTACACCTTC.

This clonotype was seen repeatedly, ten times or more. The CDR3 sequence: CASSLLEANYGYTF. The CDR3 coding sequence is TGTGCCAGCAGTTTACTGGAAGCTAACTATGGCTACACCTTC. The chain joins TRBV12-3 or TRBV12-4 to TRBJ1-2; the D is unclear. Deletions cut 2 bases from V and 0 bases from J, with 7 bases between. CDR3 length: 14 residues.

Ten or more counts support this clonotype. The chain joins TRBV6-2 or TRBV6-3 to TRBJ2-5, with 7 positions matching TRBD2. The CDR3 sequence is 15 residues long. Trimming cost V 7 bases and J 2 bases; bases outside gene matches: 10. Germline V gene sequence: CDR1 MNHEY, CDR2 SVGEGT. The CDR3 bases are TGTGCCAGCACACGAGCTAGCGGTGGGCAAGAGACCCAGTACTTC. Translating it yields CASTRASGGQETQYF.

This clonotype was recorded many times. V usage is TRBV5-5 and J usage is TRBJ1-6; no clear D. Per germline, CDR1 SGHKS and CDR2 YYEKEE (reference sequence). This CDR3 is 15 amino acids long. V lost 5 bases to trimming and J lost 1 base, with 10 bases between them. The CDR3 DNA sequence: TGTGCCAGCAGTACTCTGGGGTCCTATAATTCACCCCTCCACTTT. It translates to CASSTLGSYNSPLHF.

The sample holds many counts of this clonotype. J is TRBJ1-2 and V is TRBV12-3 or TRBV12-4; 8 bases agree with TRBD1. There are 16 residues in the CDR3. The junction had 5 bases not matched to a gene; V was cut back by 0 bases and J by 2 bases. CDR3 in amino acids: CASSLAPGGVNYGYTF. The CDR3, as DNA: TGTGCCAGCAGTTTAGCTCCAGGGGGCGTGAACTATGGCTACACCTTC.

This clonotype was seen many times. The rearrangement joins TRBV12-3 or TRBV12-4 to TRBJ2-6; D uncertain. Trimming left V 3 bases short and J 6 bases short, with 9 bases between. The CDR3 runs to 14 residues. In DNA, the CDR3 is TGTGCCAGCAGTTTTGCAGTGGAGGCCAACGTCCTGACTTTC. Translation: CASSFAVEANVLTF.

Regarding this clonotype: This may stem from a read error, because a much larger clone lies one nucleotide away. The chain couples TRBV11-3 to TRBJ2-7; TRBD2 matches at 9 bases. Germline V gene sequence: CDR1 SGHNT, CDR2 YENEEA. The CDR3 is 16 amino acids. The V segment lost 0 bases and the J segment 7 bases; nucleotides outside the gene matches: 10. The CDR3 DNA reads TGTGCCAGCAGCTTAGAAGTGCGGGGGGGAGCTAATGAGCAGTACTTC. It codes for CASSLEVRGGANEQYF.

This clonotype was found many times. The J gene is TRBJ1-6, the V gene TRBV6-5; tentatively, D is TRBD1 (5 bases). This CDR3 region has 17 residues. Germline CDR1 is MNHEY and CDR2 is SVGAGI. V was cut by 0 bases and J by 6 bases, with 15 bases left in between. CDR3 in amino acids: CASSYSGRGSTNSPLHF. The CDR3 DNA sequence: TGTGCCAGCAGTTACTCCGGGCGGGGGTCAACTAATTCACCCCTCCACTTT.

This clonotype was picked up many times. The rearrangement joins TRBV5-1 to TRBJ1-3; D may be TRBD1 (6 bases). The germline CDR1 and CDR2 sequences are SGHRS and YFSETQ. The ends were cut back, 4 bases at V and 0 bases at J, with 14 bases in the middle. CDR3 length: 16 amino acids. In DNA form, the CDR3 reads TGCGCCAGCAGCGAAAGACAGGCAAGCTCTGGAAACACCATATATTTT. It is translated as CASSERQASSGNTIYF.

This clonotype has more than one count but fewer than ten. The gene calls are TRBV4-2 and TRBJ2-5, with D perhaps being TRBD1 or TRBD2 (5 bases each). This CDR3 is built from 14 residues. Germline V CDR1 and CDR2: LGHNA, YNFKEQ. Trimming left V 1 base short and J 5 bases short, with 11 bases between. Here the CDR3 reads CASSQGRDGETQYF. DNA of the CDR3: TGTGCCAGCAGCCAAGGCCGGGACGGTGAGACCCAGTACTTC.

This clonotype was recorded many times. This sequence joins TRBV20-1 and TRBJ2-1, with TRBD2 matching 11 bases. CDR1 and CDR2 (germline): DFQATT, SNEGSKA (reference sequence). CDR3 size: 17 residues. The trim removed 3 bases at V and 0 bases at J, leaving 7 bases unmatched. CDR3 DNA: TGCAGTGCTAGTCAGACTAGCGGGGTGAACTCCTACAATGAGCAGTTCTTC. It translates to CSASQTSGVNSYNEQFF.

This clonotype occurred many times. The gene calls are TRBV5-1 and TRBJ1-4; D gene ambiguous. Germline V gene sequence: CDR1 SGHRS, CDR2 YFSETQ. V was trimmed by 5 bases and J by 0 bases, leaving 17 bases between them. CDR3 length equals 17 residues. In DNA form, the CDR3 reads TGCGCCAGCAGTTTATCACACGGCGGCGCAACTAATGAAAAACTGTTTTTT. It yields the protein CASSLSHGGATNEKLFF.

This clonotype was recorded at least ten times. The V and J genes are TRBV20-1 and TRBJ1-5; D perhaps matches TRBD1 (6 bases). This CDR3 contains 16 residues. V was shortened by 5 bases and J by 3 bases, with 20 bases between the two germline ends. The V gene's germline CDR1 is DFQATT and CDR2 SNEGSKA (reference sequence). The CDR3 loop reads CSAPTSGAAFNQPQHF. For the CDR3, the DNA is TGCAGTGCTCCAACTTCAGGGGCCGCATTCAATCAGCCCCAGCATTTT.

This clonotype was seen ten or more times. This chain links TRBV20-1 with TRBJ2-5, with 7 bases identical to TRBD1. The germline gives CDR1 DFQATT, CDR2 SNEGSKA (reference sequence). The length of the CDR3 is 13 residues. The CDR3 DNA reads TGCAGCGTCAATCGTCAGGGGGTAGAGACCCAGTACTTC. Protein product: CSVNRQGVETQYF.

Many counts were recorded for this clonotype. The chain joins TRBV12-3 or TRBV12-4 to TRBJ2-4, with a weak D call TRBD2 (5 bases). This CDR3 region has 12 residues. V dropped 8 bases and J dropped 8 bases, with 13 bases sitting between them. The CDR3 region has the DNA TGTGCCAGCGTCGGCGGGTTGGACATTCAGTACTTC. This translates into CASVGGLDIQYF.

About this clonotype: Just one base apart from a much larger clone, this may be a read error. The V and J genes are TRBV18 and TRBJ2-5; D might be TRBD1 (5 bases). Per germline, CDR1 KGHSH and CDR2 LQKENI. This CDR3 contains 14 residues. The V end lost 4 bases, the J end lost 5 bases, and 14 bases lay between the germline ends. The CDR3, as DNA: TGTGCCAGCTCACACTCTCTGGGGCTTGAGACCCAGTACTTC. Protein product: CASSHSLGLETQYF.

This clonotype was counted ten times or more. This chain links TRBV6-5 with TRBJ1-1; 7 nucleotides line up with TRBD1. The CDR3 runs to 14 residues. J was trimmed by 2 bases and V by 4 bases; bases with no gene match: 4. The V gene's germline CDR1 is MNHEY and CDR2 SVGAGI. For the CDR3, the DNA is TGTGCCAGCAGTTCCAACAGGGGTAACACTGAAGCTTTCTTT. It specifies CASSSNRGNTEAFF.

By sample fraction, this clonotype is medium-sized. The chain combines TRBV20-1 with TRBJ2-7; no firm D call. This CDR3 is 14 amino acids long. V gave up 8 bases and J gave up 3 bases, with 20 bases separating them. Germline V lookup: CDR1 DFQATT, CDR2 SNEGSKA (reference sequence). CDR3 coding DNA: TGCAGTACGACCCCGGAACTGATTGTCTACGAGCAGTACTTC. This encodes CSTTPELIVYEQYF.

This clonotype counts as medium-sized. This sequence joins TRBV5-1 and TRBJ2-2; D call uncertain. CDR1 and CDR2 from the germline V gene are SGHRS and YFSETQ. This CDR3 is built from 12 residues. Trimming shortened V by 5 bases and J by 4 bases, and 6 bases separated the two germline ends. CDR3 in amino acids: CASRDGTGELFF. The CDR3 nucleotides read TGCGCCAGCAGGGATGGCACCGGGGAGCTGTTTTTT. Drawing the rest from reference TRBV5-1 and TRBJ2-2, the complete variable domain is KAGVTQTPRYLIKTRGQQVTLSCSPISGHRSVSWYQQTPGQGLQFLFEYFSETQRNKGNFPGRFSGRQFSNSRSEMNVSTLELGDSALYLCASRDGTGELFFGEGSRLTVL.

Remarks on this clonotype: A much bigger clone sits one base away, suggesting this may be a read error. The chain employs TRBV20-1 and TRBJ1-5; TRBD1 agrees at 9 bases. The CDR3 has 13 residues. CDR1 is DFQATT and CDR2 is SNEGSKA in the germline V gene (reference sequence). CDR3 DNA: TGCAGTACCGGGACAGGGAGGAATCAGCACCAGCATTTT. Translated, it gives CSTGTGRNQHQHF.

In the case of this clonotype: A read error may explain this, as a much larger clone is one base away. This rearrangement joins TRBV6-2 or TRBV6-3 to TRBJ1-2; D gene uncertain. This CDR3 contains 13 residues. V lost 6 bases and J 2 bases, leaving 10 bases between the germline ends. CDR1 MNHEY and CDR2 SVGEGT come from the germline V gene. This CDR3 reads CASRPTENYGYTF. CDR3 DNA: TGTGCCAGCAGACCGACCGAGAACTATGGCTACACCTTC.